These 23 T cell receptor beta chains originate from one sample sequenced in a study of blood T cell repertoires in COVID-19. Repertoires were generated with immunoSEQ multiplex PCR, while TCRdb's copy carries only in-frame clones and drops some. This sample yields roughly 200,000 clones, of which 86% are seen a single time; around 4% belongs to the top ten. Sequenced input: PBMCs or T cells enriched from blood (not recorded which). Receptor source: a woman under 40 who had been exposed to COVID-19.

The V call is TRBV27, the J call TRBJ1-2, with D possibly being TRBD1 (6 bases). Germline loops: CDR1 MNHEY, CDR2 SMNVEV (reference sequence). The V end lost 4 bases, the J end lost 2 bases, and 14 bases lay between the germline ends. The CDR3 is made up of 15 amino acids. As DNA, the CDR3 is TGTGCCAGCAGTTCTGCAGGGGCCTTAAACTATGGCTACACCTTC. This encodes CASSSAGALNYGYTF.

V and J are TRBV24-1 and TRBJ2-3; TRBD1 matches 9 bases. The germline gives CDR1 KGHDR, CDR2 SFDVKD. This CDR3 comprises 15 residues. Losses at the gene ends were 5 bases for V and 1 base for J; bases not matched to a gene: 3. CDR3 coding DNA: TGTGCCACCAGTGCCAGGGACAGGGGCACAGATACGCAGTATTTT. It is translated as CATSARDRGTDTQYF.

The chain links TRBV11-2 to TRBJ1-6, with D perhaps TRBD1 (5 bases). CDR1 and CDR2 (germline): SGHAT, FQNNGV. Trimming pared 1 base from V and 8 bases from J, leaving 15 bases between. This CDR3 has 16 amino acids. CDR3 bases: TGTGCCAGCAGCTTAGGTCGCGGCAGGGCCGATTCACCCCTCCACTTT. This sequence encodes CASSLGRGRADSPLHF.

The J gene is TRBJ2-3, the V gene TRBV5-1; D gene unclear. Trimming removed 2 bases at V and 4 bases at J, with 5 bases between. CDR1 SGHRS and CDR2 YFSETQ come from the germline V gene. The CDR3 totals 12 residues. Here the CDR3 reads CASSFRPDTQYF. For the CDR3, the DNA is TGCGCCAGCAGCTTCAGGCCAGATACGCAGTATTTT.

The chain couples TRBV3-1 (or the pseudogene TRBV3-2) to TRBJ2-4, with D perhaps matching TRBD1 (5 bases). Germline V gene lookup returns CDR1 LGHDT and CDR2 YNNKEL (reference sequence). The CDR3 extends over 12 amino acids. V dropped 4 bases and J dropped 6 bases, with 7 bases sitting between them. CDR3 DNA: TGTGCCAGCAGCCCCCAGGGAAACATTCAGTACTTC. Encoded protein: CASSPQGNIQYF.

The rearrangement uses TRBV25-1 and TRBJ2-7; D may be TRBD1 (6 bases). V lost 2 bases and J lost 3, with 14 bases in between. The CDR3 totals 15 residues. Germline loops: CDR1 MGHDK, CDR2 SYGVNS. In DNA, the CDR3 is TGTGCCAGCAGTGAAGGGCACAGGGTGGGCTACGAGCAGTACTTC. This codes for CASSEGHRVGYEQYF.

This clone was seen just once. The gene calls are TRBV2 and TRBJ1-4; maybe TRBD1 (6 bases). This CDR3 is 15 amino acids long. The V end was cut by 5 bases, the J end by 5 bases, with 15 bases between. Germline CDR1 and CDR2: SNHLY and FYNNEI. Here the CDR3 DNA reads TGTGCCAGCAGTTCACCGGGACAACACAATGAAAAACTGTTTTTT. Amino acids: CASSSPGQHNEKLFF.

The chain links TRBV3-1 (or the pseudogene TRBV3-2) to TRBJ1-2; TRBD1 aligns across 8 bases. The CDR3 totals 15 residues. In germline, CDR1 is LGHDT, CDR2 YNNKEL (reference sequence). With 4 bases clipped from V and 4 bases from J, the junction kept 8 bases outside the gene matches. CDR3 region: CASSLMTGVSYGYTF. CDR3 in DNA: TGTGCCAGCAGCCTTATGACAGGGGTGAGCTATGGCTACACCTTC.

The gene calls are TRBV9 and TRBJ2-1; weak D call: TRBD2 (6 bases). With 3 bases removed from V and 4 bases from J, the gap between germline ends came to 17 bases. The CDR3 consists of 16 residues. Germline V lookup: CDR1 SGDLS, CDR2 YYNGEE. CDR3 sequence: CASSDSGRPLYNEQFF. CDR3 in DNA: TGTGCCAGCAGCGATAGCGGTCGGCCCCTTTACAATGAGCAGTTCTTC.

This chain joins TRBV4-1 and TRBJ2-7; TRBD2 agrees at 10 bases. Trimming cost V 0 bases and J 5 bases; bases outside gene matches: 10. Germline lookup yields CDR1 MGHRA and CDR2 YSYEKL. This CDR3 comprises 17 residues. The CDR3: CASSQDEAGGSRNEQYF. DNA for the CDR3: TGCGCCAGCAGCCAAGATGAAGCGGGGGGGTCACGGAACGAGCAGTACTTC.

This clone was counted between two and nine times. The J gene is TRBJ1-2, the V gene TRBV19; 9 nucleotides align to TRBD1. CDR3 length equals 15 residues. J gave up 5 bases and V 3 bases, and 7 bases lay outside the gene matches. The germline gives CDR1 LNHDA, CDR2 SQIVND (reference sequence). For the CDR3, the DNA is TGTGCCAGTAGTATTGGTCCGGGACAGGGATATGGCTACACCTTC. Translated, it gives CASSIGPGQGYGYTF.

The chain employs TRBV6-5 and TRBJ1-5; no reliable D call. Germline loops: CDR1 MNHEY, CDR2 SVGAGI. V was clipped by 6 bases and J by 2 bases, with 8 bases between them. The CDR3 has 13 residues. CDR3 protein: CASSVTGNQPQHF. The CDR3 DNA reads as TGTGCCAGCAGCGTAACAGGCAATCAGCCCCAGCATTTT.

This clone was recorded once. CDR3 loop: CASSSIDRGAYEQYF. CDR3 in DNA: TGTGCCAGCAGCTCGATAGACAGGGGAGCCTACGAGCAGTACTTC. V is TRBV11-2 and J is TRBJ2-7; TRBD1 agrees at 8 bases. The J segment lost 2 bases and the V segment lost 4 bases, leaving 7 bases of the junction unmatched. The V gene's germline CDR1 is SGHAT and CDR2 FQNNGV. The CDR3 extends over 15 amino acids.

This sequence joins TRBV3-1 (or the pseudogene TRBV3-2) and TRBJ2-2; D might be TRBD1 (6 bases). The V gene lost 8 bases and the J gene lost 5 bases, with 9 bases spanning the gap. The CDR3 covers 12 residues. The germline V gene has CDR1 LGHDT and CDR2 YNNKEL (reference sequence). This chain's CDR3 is CASGQGTGELFF. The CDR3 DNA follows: TGTGCCAGCGGGCAGGGGACCGGGGAGCTGTTTTTT.

The CDR3 nucleotides read TGTGCCAGCAGCTTGTTCACTAGCCGGGAGACCCAGTACTTC. Translated, it gives CASSLFTSRETQYF. This sequence joins TRBV5-5 and TRBJ2-5; a possible D gene is TRBD2 (6 bases). The CDR3 spans 14 residues. The V gene's germline CDR1 is SGHKS and CDR2 YYEKEE (reference sequence). V lost 1 base and J 5 bases, leaving 12 bases between the germline ends.

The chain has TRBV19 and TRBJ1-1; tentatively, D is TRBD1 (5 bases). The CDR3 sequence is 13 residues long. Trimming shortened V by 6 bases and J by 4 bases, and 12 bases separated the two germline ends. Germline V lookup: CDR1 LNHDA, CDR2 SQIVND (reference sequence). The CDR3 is CASSGRQITEAFF. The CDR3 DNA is TGTGCCAGTAGCGGTAGACAGATCACTGAAGCTTTCTTT.

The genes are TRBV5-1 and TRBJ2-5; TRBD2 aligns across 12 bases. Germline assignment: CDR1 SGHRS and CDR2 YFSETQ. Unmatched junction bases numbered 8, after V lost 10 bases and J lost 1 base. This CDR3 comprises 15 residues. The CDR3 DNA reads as TGCGCCGGGTCACTAGCGGGGGGCTCCCAAGAGACCCAGTACTTC. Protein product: CAGSLAGGSQETQYF. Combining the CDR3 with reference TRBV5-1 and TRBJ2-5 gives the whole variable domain KAGVTQTPRYLIKTRGQQVTLSCSPISGHRSVSWYQQTPGQGLQFLFEYFSETQRNKGNFPGRFSGRQFSNSRSEMNVSTLELGDSALYLCAGSLAGGSQETQYFGPGTRLLVL.

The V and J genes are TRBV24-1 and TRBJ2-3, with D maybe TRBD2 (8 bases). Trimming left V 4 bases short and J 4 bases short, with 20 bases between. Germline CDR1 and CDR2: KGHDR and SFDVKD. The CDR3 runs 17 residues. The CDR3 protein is CATSDPGGRGPSDTQYF. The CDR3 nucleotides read TGTGCCACCAGTGACCCGGGGGGGAGGGGGCCCTCAGATACGCAGTATTTT.

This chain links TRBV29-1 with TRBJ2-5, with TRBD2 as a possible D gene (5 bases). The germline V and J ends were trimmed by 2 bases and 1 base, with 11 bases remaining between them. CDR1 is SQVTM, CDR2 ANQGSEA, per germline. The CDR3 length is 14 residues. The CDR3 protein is CSVEFREGQETQYF. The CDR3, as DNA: TGCAGCGTTGAATTCAGAGAGGGCCAAGAGACCCAGTACTTC.

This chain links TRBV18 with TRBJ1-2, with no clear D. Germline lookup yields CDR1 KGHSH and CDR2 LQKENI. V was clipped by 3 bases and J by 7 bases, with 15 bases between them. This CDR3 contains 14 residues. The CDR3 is CASSPAAGYSGYTF. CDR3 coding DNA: TGTGCCAGCTCACCGGCGGCGGGCTATAGTGGCTACACCTTC.

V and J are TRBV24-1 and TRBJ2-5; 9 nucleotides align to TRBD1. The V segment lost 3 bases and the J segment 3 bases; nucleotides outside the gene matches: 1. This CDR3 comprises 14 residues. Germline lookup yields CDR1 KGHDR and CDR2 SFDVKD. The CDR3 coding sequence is TGTGCCACCAGTGATACAGGGGGCGAAGAGACCCAGTACTTC. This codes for CATSDTGGEETQYF.

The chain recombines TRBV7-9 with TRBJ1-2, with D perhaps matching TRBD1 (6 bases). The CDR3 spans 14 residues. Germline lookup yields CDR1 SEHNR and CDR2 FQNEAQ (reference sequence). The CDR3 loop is CAGERNRVRYGYTF. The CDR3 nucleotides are TGTGCGGGGGAGCGAAACAGGGTAAGGTATGGCTACACCTTC.

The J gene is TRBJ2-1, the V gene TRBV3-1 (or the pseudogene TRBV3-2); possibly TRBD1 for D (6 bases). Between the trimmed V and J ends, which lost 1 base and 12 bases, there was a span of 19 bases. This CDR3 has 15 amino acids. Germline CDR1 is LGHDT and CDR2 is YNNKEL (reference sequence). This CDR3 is CASSQGWGRTAGQFF. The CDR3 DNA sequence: TGTGCCAGCAGCCAAGGGTGGGGGCGGACGGCGGGGCAGTTCTTC.